The clone carrying this TCR beta chain was found many times. Both iRepertoire HTBI primers and Arm-PCR of CDR3 regions were used to build the TCR beta libraries. The authors' processing: Segment identification across samples yielded around 60 TRBV and 14 to 15 TRBJ segments. TCRdb re-analysed the multiplex PCR reads in MiXCR, keeping a single row per CDR3 protein. The V and J calls were determined by TCRdb, not by the authors. Counted here are about 540,000 distinct CDR3 sequences, approximately 13% occurring once; the ten biggest clones make up over 7.5%. The ends were cut back, 6 bases at V and 1 base at J, with 9 bases in the middle. There are 13 residues in the CDR3. In germline, CDR1 is SNHLY, CDR2 FYNNEI. The time point here: newly diagnosed GD, antithyroid drugs for less than 3 months. Following extraction of RNA from PBMCs, that RNA was used to make the TCR library. The sample comes from a study of regulatory T cells in long-lasting Graves disease.

The same sample was also studied in work on T cells in Graves' hyperthyroidism and ophthalmopathy.

This receptor was obtained from a man aged 30 to 39 with Graves disease. This sample comprised peripheral blood mononuclear cells (PBMCs), obtained at new diagnosis, from a patient treated with antithyroid drugs. This chain connects TRBV2 to TRBJ2-5; D is undetermined. CDR3 region: CASRTLTQETQYF. CDR3 nucleotide sequence: TGTGCCAGCAGGACACTTACCCAAGAGACCCAGTACTTC.